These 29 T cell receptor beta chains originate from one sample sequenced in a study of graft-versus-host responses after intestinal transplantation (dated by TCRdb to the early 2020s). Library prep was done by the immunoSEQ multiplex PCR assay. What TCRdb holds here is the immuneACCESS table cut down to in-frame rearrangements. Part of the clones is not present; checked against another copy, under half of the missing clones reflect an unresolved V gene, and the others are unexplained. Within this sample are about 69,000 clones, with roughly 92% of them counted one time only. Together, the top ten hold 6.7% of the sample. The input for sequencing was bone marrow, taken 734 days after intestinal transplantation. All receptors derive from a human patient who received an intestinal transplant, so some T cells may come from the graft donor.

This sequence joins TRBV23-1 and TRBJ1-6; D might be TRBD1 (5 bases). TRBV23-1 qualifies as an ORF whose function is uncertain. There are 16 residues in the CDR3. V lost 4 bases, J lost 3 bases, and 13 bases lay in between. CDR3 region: CASSLTGQDYNSPLHF. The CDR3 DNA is TGCGCCAGCAGTCTTACTGGACAAGACTATAATTCACCCCTCCACTTT.

CDR3 bases: TGTGCCAGCAGCTTAGGAGGGAGGGCCTACGAGCAGTACTTC. It encodes CASSLGGRAYEQYF. This rearrangement joins TRBV7-9 to TRBJ2-7; 7 bases match TRBD2. Germline loops: CDR1 SEHNR, CDR2 FQNEAQ (reference sequence). CDR3 length equals 14 residues. The V gene end was trimmed by 1 base and the J gene end by 2 bases; junction bases not matched to a gene: 2.

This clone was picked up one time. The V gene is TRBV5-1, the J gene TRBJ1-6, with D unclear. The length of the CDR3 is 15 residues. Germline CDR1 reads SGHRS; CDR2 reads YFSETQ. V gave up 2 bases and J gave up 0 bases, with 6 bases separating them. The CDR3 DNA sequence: TGCGCCAGCAGCTTCCGGAGCTCCTATAATTCACCCCTCCACTTT. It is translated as CASSFRSSYNSPLHF.

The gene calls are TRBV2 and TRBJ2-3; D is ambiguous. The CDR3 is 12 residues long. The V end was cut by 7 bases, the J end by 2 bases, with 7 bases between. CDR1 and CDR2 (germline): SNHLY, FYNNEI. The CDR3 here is CASIVNTDTQYF. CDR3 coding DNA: TGTGCCAGCATAGTCAACACAGATACGCAGTATTTT.

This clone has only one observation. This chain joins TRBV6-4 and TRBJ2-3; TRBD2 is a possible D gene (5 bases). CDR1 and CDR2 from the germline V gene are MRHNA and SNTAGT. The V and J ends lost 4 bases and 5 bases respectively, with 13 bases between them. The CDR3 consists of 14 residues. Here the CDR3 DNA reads TGTGCCAGCAGTGCCGTGGGAGTGGGAGATACGCAGTATTTT. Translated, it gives CASSAVGVGDTQYF.

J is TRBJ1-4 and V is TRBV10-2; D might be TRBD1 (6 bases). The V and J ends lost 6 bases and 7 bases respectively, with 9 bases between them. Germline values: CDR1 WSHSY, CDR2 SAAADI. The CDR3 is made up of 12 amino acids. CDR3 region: CASRGGAEKLFF. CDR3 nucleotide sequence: TGCGCCAGCAGGGGGGGCGCTGAAAAACTGTTTTTT.

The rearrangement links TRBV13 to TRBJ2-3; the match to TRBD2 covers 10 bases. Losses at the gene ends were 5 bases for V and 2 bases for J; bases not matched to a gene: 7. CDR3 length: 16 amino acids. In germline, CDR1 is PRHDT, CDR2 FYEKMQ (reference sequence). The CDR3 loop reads CASSTMGLAYTDTQYF. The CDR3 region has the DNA TGTGCCAGCAGCACTATGGGACTAGCGTACACAGATACGCAGTATTTT.

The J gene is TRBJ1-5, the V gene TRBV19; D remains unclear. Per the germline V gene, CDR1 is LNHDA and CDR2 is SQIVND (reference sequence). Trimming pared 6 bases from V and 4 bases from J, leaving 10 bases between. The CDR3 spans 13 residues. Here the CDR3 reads CASSQTLNQPQHF. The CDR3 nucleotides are TGTGCCAGTAGCCAGACACTGAATCAGCCCCAGCATTTT.

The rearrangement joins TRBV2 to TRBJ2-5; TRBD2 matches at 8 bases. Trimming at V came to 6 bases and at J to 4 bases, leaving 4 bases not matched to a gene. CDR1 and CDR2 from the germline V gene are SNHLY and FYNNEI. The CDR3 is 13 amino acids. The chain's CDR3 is CASRIGTRETQYF. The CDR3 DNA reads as TGTGCCAGCAGGATCGGGACTAGAGAGACCCAGTACTTC.

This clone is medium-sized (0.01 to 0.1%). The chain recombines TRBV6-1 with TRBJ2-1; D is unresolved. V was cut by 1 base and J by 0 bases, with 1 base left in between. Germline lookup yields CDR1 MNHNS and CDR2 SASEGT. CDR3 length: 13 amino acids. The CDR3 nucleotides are TGTGCCAGCAGTGAAGACTCCTACAATGAGCAGTTCTTC. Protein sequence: CASSEDSYNEQFF.

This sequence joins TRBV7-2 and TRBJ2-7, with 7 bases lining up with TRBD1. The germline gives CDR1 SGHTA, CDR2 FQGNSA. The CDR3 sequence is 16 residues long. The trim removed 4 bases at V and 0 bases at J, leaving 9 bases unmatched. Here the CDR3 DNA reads TGTGCCAGCAGCTCACAGGGGCGCCTAGGCTCCTACGAGCAGTACTTC. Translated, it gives CASSSQGRLGSYEQYF.

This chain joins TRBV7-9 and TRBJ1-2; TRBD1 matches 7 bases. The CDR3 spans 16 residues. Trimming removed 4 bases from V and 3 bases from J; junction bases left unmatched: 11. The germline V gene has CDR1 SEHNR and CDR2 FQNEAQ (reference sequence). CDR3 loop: CASSSNRQGHDYGYTF. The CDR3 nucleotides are TGTGCCAGCAGCTCTAACAGACAGGGTCACGACTATGGCTACACCTTC.

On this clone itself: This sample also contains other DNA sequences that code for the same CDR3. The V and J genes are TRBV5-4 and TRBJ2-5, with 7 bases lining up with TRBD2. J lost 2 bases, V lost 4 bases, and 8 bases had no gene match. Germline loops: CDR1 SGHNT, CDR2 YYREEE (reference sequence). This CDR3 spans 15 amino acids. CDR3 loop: CASSPELASQETQYF. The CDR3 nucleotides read TGTGCCAGCAGCCCGGAACTAGCGTCTCAAGAGACCCAGTACTTC.

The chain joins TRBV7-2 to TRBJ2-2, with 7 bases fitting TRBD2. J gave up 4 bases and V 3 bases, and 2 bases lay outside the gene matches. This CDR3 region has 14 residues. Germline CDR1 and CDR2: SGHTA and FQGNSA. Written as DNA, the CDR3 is TGTGCCAGCAGCTTCAGGGAGGGCACCGGGGAGCTGTTTTTT. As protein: CASSFREGTGELFF.

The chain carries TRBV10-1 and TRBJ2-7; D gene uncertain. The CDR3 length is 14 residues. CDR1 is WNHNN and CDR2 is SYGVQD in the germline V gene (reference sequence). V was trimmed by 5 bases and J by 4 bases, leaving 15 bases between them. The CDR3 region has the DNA TGCGCCAGCAGTCAGGCCTCCGAAGGGTACGAGCAGTACTTC. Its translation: CASSQASEGYEQYF.

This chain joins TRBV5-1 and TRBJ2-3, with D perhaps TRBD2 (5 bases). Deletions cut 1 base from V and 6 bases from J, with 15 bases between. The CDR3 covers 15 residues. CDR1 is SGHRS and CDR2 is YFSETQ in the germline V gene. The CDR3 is CASSLLGLSTDTQYF. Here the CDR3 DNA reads TGCGCCAGCAGCTTGTTAGGACTTTCCACCGATACGCAGTATTTT.

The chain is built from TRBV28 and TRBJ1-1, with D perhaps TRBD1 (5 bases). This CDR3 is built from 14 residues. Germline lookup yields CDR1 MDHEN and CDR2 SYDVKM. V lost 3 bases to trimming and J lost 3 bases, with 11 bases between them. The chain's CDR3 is CASSLEGAYTEAFF. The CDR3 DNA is TGTGCCAGCAGTTTGGAAGGGGCATACACTGAAGCTTTCTTT. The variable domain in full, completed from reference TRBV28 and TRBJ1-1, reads DVKVTQSSRYLVKRTGEKVFLECVQDMDHENMFWYRQDPGLGLRLIYFSYDVKMKEKGDIPEGYSVSREKKERFSLILESASTNQTSMYLCASSLEGAYTEAFFGQGTRLTVV.

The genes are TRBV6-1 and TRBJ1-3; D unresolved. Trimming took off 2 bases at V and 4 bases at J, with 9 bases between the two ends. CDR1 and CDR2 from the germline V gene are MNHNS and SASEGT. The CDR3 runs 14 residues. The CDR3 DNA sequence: TGTGCCAGCAGTGAATCCCCCGCCGGAAACACCATATATTTT. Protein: CASSESPAGNTIYF.

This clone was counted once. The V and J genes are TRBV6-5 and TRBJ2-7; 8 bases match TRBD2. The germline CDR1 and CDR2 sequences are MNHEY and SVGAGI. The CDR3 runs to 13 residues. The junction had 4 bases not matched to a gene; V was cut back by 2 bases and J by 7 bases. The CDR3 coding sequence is TGTGCCAGCAGTTACGGTCGGGGGGGAGAGCAGTACTTC. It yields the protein CASSYGRGGEQYF.

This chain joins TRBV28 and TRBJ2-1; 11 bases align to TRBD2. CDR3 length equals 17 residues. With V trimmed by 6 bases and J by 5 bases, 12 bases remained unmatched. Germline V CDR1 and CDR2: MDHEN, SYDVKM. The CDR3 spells CASSSPRLAGYHNEQFF. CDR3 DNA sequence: TGTGCCAGCAGCAGTCCCAGACTAGCGGGATATCACAATGAGCAGTTCTTC.

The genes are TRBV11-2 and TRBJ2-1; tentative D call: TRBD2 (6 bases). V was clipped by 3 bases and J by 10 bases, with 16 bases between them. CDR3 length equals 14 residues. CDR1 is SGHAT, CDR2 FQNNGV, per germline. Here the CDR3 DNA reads TGTGCCAGCAGCTTTGGGGCGGGACTGGAGGAGCAGTTCTTC. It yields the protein CASSFGAGLEEQFF. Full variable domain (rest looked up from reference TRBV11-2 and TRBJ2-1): EAGVAQSPRYKIIEKRQSVAFWCNPISGHATLYWYQQILGQGPKLLIQFQNNGVVDDSQLPKDRFSAERLKGVDSTLKIQPAKLEDSAVYLCASSFGAGLEEQFFGPGTRLTVL.

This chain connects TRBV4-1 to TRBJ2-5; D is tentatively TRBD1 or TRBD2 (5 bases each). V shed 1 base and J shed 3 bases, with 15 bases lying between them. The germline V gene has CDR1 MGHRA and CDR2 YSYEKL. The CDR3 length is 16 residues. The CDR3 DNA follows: TGCGCCAGCAGCCAAGTTCTCAGAGGGGTGGAAGAGACCCAGTACTTC. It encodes CASSQVLRGVEETQYF.

In DNA, the CDR3 is TGTGCCAGCAGTTCTGCAACGGGACAGGTTAGCAATCAGCCCCAGCATTTT. Translation: CASSSATGQVSNQPQHF. The J gene is TRBJ1-5, the V gene TRBV27; TRBD1 aligns across 8 bases. The germline CDR1 and CDR2 sequences are MNHEY and SMNVEV (reference sequence). Trimming took 4 bases from V and 0 from J; bases not matched to a gene: 8. This CDR3 has 17 residues.

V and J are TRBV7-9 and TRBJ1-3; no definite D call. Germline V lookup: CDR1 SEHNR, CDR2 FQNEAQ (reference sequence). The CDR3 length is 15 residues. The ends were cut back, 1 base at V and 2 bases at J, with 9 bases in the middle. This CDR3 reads CASSLVSSTGNTIYF. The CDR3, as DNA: TGTGCCAGCAGCTTAGTATCGTCGACTGGAAACACCATATATTTT. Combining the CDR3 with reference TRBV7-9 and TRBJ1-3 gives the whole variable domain DTGVSQNPRHKITKRGQNVTFRCDPISEHNRLYWYRQTLGQGPEFLTYFQNEAQLEKSRLLSDRFSAERPKGSFSTLEIQRTEQGDSAMYLCASSLVSSTGNTIYFGEGSWLTVV.

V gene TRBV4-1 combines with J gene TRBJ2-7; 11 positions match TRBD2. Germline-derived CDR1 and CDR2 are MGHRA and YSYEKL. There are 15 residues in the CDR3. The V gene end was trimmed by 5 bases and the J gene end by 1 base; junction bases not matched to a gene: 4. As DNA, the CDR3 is TGCGCCAGCAGCTCGGGACTAGCGGATTCCTACGAGCAGTACTTC. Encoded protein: CASSSGLADSYEQYF.

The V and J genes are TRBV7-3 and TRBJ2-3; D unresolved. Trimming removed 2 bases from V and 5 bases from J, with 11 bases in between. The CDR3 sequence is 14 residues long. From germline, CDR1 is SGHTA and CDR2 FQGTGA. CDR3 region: CASSLWGPQDTQYF. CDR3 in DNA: TGTGCCAGCAGCTTATGGGGTCCGCAAGATACGCAGTATTTT.

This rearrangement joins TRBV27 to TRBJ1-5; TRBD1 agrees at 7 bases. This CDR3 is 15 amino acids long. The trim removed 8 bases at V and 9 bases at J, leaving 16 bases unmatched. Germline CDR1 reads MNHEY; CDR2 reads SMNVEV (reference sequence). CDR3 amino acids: CASASDRDSNWPQHF. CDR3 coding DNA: TGTGCCAGCGCGTCCGACCGGGACAGTAATTGGCCCCAGCATTTT.

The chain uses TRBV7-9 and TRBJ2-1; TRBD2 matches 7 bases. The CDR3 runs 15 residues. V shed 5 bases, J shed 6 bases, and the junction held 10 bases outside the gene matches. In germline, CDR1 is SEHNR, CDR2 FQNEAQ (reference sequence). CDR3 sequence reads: CASSPASSGINEQFF. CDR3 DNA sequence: TGTGCCAGCAGCCCCGCCTCTAGCGGAATCAATGAGCAGTTCTTC.

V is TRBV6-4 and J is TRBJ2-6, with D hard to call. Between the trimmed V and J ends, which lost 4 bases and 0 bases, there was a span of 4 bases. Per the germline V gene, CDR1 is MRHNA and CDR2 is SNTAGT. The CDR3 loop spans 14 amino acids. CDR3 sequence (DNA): TGTGCCAGCAGTGTTGACTCTGGGGCCAACGTCCTGACTTTC. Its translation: CASSVDSGANVLTF.